This entry concerns a single T cell receptor (beta chain). Those enrolled, adults aged roughly 18 to 89 years, came from around 25 US areas. This record belongs to a study of blood T cell repertoires in COVID-19. Whole-study context: Samples of COVID-19 (acute and convalescent) were obtained from the United States, Italy and Spain. T cells, B-cell-depleted T cells, or PBMCs provided the cDNA or gDNA that served as material.

As processed by the authors: By means of reference gene primer amplification, nucleated cell counts were estimated. TCRdb's table, derived via immunoSEQ multiplex PCR, lists solely in-frame clones and lacks some. Clone size and V and J calls were adopted from that table, with D and trimming inferred from the DNA. The sample has about 150,000 clones; roughly 90% are singletons. This TCR was sampled from a woman aged 45-60 years who had recovered from COVID-19. Sequencing was carried out using PBMCs or T cells enriched from blood (not recorded which).

The CDR3, as DNA: TGTGCCAGCAGTCCCCCGGTGCCCTTAACCATGAACACTGAAGCTTTCTTT. Its translation: CASSPPVPLTMNTEAFF. The chain combines TRBV3-1 (or the pseudogene TRBV3-2) with TRBJ1-1; D uncertain. Germline CDR1 is LGHDT and CDR2 is YNNKEL (reference sequence). The V gene lost 6 bases and the J gene lost 0 bases, with 20 bases spanning the gap. The CDR3 contains 17 residues.